The 26 T cell receptor beta chains reported below all come from one sample, sequenced in a study of T cell repertoires in cytomegalovirus infection (dated by TCRdb to the late 2010s). Interpreted using the paper, the treatment or condition label stands for: in vitro stimulation with specific CMV peptide epitopes to enrich CMV-specific T cells. The run used an Illumina HiSeq 1500. Using fastp trimming at Q25 and MiXCR clonotype assembly, TCRdb reanalyzed the public sequencing data and kept in-frame beta chains. Each record represents a unique CDR3 protein, reported with the most common genes and DNA among its rows. The sample table lists about 830,000 distinct CDR3 sequences, roughly 33% of them with a count of one. Around an eighth of the sample is taken by the ten largest. Their recognized antigens are unknown. Sequenced material: cultured CD8+ T cells from PBMCs, taken from culture after CMV antigen stimulation. These TCRs come from a human donor in good health (CMV status not recorded). Some clones in this sample may be carry-over from other donors' samples.

At least ten counts were recorded for this clonotype. The V and J genes are TRBV7-8 and TRBJ1-6; TRBD1 might be the D (6 bases). Germline V gene lookup returns CDR1 SGHVS and CDR2 FQNEAQ. With 3 bases removed from V and 8 bases from J, the gap between germline ends came to 29 bases. The CDR3 extends over 20 amino acids. The CDR3 protein is CASSFAGRHLALSGDSPLHF. The CDR3 region has the DNA TGTGCCAGCAGCTTCGCAGGCAGACATCTAGCCCTCTCAGGGGATTCACCCCTCCACTTT.

This clonotype was found a few times. The chain links TRBV19 to TRBJ2-1; D is unclear. Trimming removed 7 bases at V and 5 bases at J, with 15 bases between. The CDR3 length is 14 residues. CDR1 is LNHDA and CDR2 is SQIVND in the germline V gene (reference sequence). Written as DNA, the CDR3 is TGTGCCAGTAAATTCGAGTCCGCGGACAATGAGCAGTTCTTC. Translation: CASKFESADNEQFF.

The genes are TRBV24-1 and TRBJ2-2; D not certain. Trimming cost V 9 bases and J 2 bases, with 9 bases left between them. The CDR3 sequence is 13 residues long. Germline loops: CDR1 KGHDR, CDR2 SFDVKD. Written as DNA, the CDR3 is TGTGCCACCTCTCAGCCCAACACCGGGGAGCTGTTTTTT. Residues: CATSQPNTGELFF.

The chain recombines TRBV28 with TRBJ2-1, with a weak D call TRBD2 (6 bases). CDR3 size: 14 residues. The V gene lost 6 bases and the J gene lost 4 bases, with 13 bases spanning the gap. From germline, CDR1 is MDHEN and CDR2 SYDVKM. The CDR3 DNA is TGTGCCAGCAGCTGGGAGGAGGCTTACAATGAGCAGTTCTTC. It specifies CASSWEEAYNEQFF.

The sample holds a few counts of this clonotype. This sequence joins TRBV7-2 and TRBJ1-5; no clear D gene. V dropped 1 base and J dropped 2 bases, with 15 bases sitting between them. The CDR3 covers 17 residues. The V gene's germline CDR1 is SGHTA and CDR2 FQGNSA. The CDR3 DNA is TGTGCCAGCAGCTTAGAGAGAGGAGCCCGGGGCAATCAGCCCCAGCATTTT. As protein: CASSLERGARGNQPQHF. The variable domain in full, with the rest retrieved from reference TRBV7-2 and TRBJ1-5, is GAGVSQSPSNKVTEKGKDVELRCDPISGHTALYWYRQSLGQGLEFLIYFQGNSAPDKSGLPSDRFSAERTGGSVSTLTIQRTQQEDSAVYLCASSLERGARGNQPQHFGDGTRLSIL.

This clonotype has ten or more counts. The chain links TRBV7-2 to TRBJ1-2, with TRBD1 matching 10 bases. Trimming removed 5 bases from V and 2 bases from J; junction bases left unmatched: 5. In germline, CDR1 is SGHTA, CDR2 FQGNSA. The CDR3 has 15 residues. The CDR3 reads CASSKTGGGNYGYTF. CDR3 in DNA: TGTGCCAGCAGCAAGACAGGGGGCGGAAACTATGGCTACACCTTC.

This clonotype was seen only once. This clone may be a read error of a much larger clone one base away. The V gene is TRBV24-1, the J gene TRBJ1-5; TRBD1 matches 9 bases. J lost 5 bases, V lost 1 base, and 14 bases had no gene match. There are 19 residues in the CDR3. Germline assignment: CDR1 KGHDR and CDR2 SFDVKD. The CDR3 DNA reads TGTGCCACCAGTGATTTTGAGACAGGGGGTCCCCGGCACCATCAGCCCCAGCATTTT. This gives the protein CATSDFETGGPRHHQPQHF.

V is TRBV7-9 and J is TRBJ2-1; the match to TRBD2 covers 7 bases. J gave up 5 bases and V 3 bases, and 7 bases lay outside the gene matches. Germline V gene data show CDR1 as SEHNR and CDR2 as FQNEAQ (reference sequence). The CDR3 is 15 amino acids. The CDR3 loop is CASSFSGPPNNEQFF. CDR3 sequence (DNA): TGTGCCAGCAGCTTTAGCGGGCCGCCAAACAATGAGCAGTTCTTC.

This clonotype was counted a few times. The chain recombines TRBV7-9 with TRBJ1-5, with 11 bases matching TRBD1. The CDR3 runs 18 residues. Germline V CDR1 and CDR2: SEHNR, FQNEAQ (reference sequence). Trimming at V came to 5 bases and at J to 5 bases, leaving 14 bases not matched to a gene. This chain's CDR3 is CASSTTGTGGYQDQPQHF. The CDR3 nucleotides read TGTGCCAGCAGCACCACCGGGACAGGGGGTTATCAGGATCAGCCCCAGCATTTT.

This chain links TRBV19 with TRBJ1-6, with a weak D call TRBD1 (6 bases). Germline V CDR1 and CDR2: LNHDA, SQIVND (reference sequence). The CDR3 is made up of 15 amino acids. V lost 1 base and J 12 bases, leaving 16 bases between the germline ends. CDR3 nucleotides: TGTGCCAGTAGTATAGGCGGAGGAAGAGGGGGACCCCTCCACTTT. It is translated as CASSIGGGRGGPLHF.

This chain uses TRBV24-1 with TRBJ1-5, with a weak D call TRBD1 (6 bases). CDR1 and CDR2 (germline): KGHDR, SFDVKD. This CDR3 comprises 13 residues. V dropped 6 bases and J dropped 4 bases, with 9 bases sitting between them. The DNA of the CDR3 is TGTGCCACCAGTCCCACAGGGAATCAGCCCCAGCATTTT. This translates into CATSPTGNQPQHF.

This chain uses TRBV9 with TRBJ1-3; TRBD1 is a possible D gene (5 bases). Germline CDR1 and CDR2: SGDLS and YYNGEE. The CDR3 has 13 residues. Trimming took 6 bases from V and 4 from J, leaving 11 bases between them. CDR3 bases: TGTGCCAGCACAGGGTCTTACGGAAACACCATATATTTT. This encodes CASTGSYGNTIYF.

Only a few counts were recorded for this clonotype. The chain employs TRBV5-5 and TRBJ1-1, with D hard to call. This CDR3 contains 16 residues. The V and J ends lost 1 base and 0 bases respectively, with 13 bases between them. Germline V CDR1 and CDR2: SGHKS, YYEKEE (reference sequence). The CDR3 DNA reads as TGTGCCAGCAGCTTGATTAGACAAGACATGAACACTGAAGCTTTCTTT. Translation gives CASSLIRQDMNTEAFF.

The rearrangement joins TRBV7-6 to TRBJ2-7; possible D gene TRBD1, 6 bases. Germline V CDR1 and CDR2: SGHVS, FNYEAQ. The length of the CDR3 is 18 residues. V was clipped by 2 bases and J by 6 bases, with 26 bases between them. This CDR3 is CASSLSHTRTAESIEQYF. CDR3 DNA sequence: TGTGCCAGCAGCTTAAGCCACACCAGGACAGCAGAATCCATCGAGCAGTACTTC.

The chain has TRBV14 and TRBJ2-2; perhaps TRBD2 as D (6 bases). The CDR3 totals 15 residues. Germline values: CDR1 SGHDN, CDR2 FVKESK. V lost 5 bases to trimming and J lost 4 bases, with 14 bases between them. The CDR3 region has the DNA TGTGCCAGCAGCTCCAGGGAGGTGATCACCGGGGAGCTGTTTTTT. Its protein is CASSSREVITGELFF.

This clonotype was recorded at least ten times. V is TRBV7-8 and J is TRBJ2-6; D could derive from TRBD1 or TRBD2 (6 bases each). With 3 bases removed from V and 0 bases from J, the gap between germline ends came to 21 bases. Germline assignment: CDR1 SGHVS and CDR2 FQNEAQ. The CDR3 loop spans 20 amino acids. CDR3 amino acids: CASSFGILGGPGSGANVLTF. The DNA for the CDR3 is TGTGCCAGCAGCTTCGGGATTTTAGGGGGGCCGGGCTCTGGGGCCAACGTCCTGACTTTC.

This clonotype was seen many times. The chain is built from TRBV12-3 or TRBV12-4 and TRBJ1-2; D is unresolved. This CDR3 is 12 amino acids long. V lost 6 bases and J lost 8, with 13 bases in between. The CDR3 DNA follows: TGTGCCAGCAGATTCCCAGGTGGGGGCTACACCTTC. It is translated as CASRFPGGGYTF.

In its sample, this clonotype was seen a few times. The V call is TRBV19, the J call TRBJ2-7; 8 nucleotides match TRBD1. The ends lost 2 bases at V and 2 bases at J; junction bases unmatched: 20. This CDR3 comprises 20 residues. Germline CDR1 LNHDA, CDR2 SQIVND (reference sequence). The DNA for the CDR3 is TGTGCCAGTAGTATAAAACTCCGGGACAGGATCCTCCTAACGACCTACGAGCAGTACTTC. Encoded protein: CASSIKLRDRILLTTYEQYF.

The rearrangement uses TRBV5-1 and TRBJ2-5, with 7 bases that match TRBD2. V trimming: 0 bases; J trimming: 3 bases; junction bases outside the gene matches: 5. Germline V CDR1 and CDR2: SGHRS, YFSETQ. The CDR3 has 15 amino acids. The CDR3 DNA reads TGCGCCAGCAGCTTGGTTAAAGCGGGGAAAGAGACCCAGTACTTC. Protein product: CASSLVKAGKETQYF.

This clonotype has ten or more counts. This chain connects TRBV7-2 to TRBJ2-7; 9 bases map to TRBD2. Germline V gene lookup returns CDR1 SGHTA and CDR2 FQGNSA. The CDR3 is 15 amino acids. V trimming: 7 bases; J trimming: 0 bases; junction bases outside the gene matches: 7. In DNA form, the CDR3 reads TGTGCCAGCATCCCCACTAGCGGGCCCTCCTACGAGCAGTACTTC. Encoded protein: CASIPTSGPSYEQYF.

This clonotype was counted at least ten times. The gene calls are TRBV7-2 and TRBJ2-1, with D perhaps matching TRBD2 (6 bases). Between the trimmed V and J ends, which lost 1 base and 3 bases, there was a span of 10 bases. The CDR3 sequence is 15 residues long. Looked up from germline, CDR1 is SGHTA and CDR2 is FQGNSA. As DNA, the CDR3 is TGTGCCAGCAGCTTAGAACTAGCCCTCTACAATGAGCAGTTCTTC. Its translation is CASSLELALYNEQFF.

This chain joins TRBV7-6 and TRBJ2-7, with D possibly being TRBD2 (6 bases). This CDR3 is 11 amino acids long. Germline CDR1 and CDR2: SGHVS and FNYEAQ. Trimming left V 1 base short and J 12 bases short, with 10 bases between. In DNA form, the CDR3 reads TGTGCCAGCAGCTTAGGGGGGGAGTGGTACTTC. This codes for CASSLGGEWYF.

As for this clonotype: An end of the junction does not agree with germline; a read error may underlie this. J is TRBJ2-2 and V is TRBV6-5; D is unresolved. Germline CDR1 MNHEY, CDR2 SVGAGI. This CDR3 has 14 residues. The CDR3 reads CASNYNRNTGELFF. CDR3 nucleotides: TGTGCCAGCAATTACAACAGGAACACCGGGGAGCTGTTTTTT.

Worth noting for this clonotype: A read error may account for a junction end that differs from germline. This rearrangement joins TRBV6-1 to TRBJ1-5; no clear D gene. Germline CDR1 is MNHNS and CDR2 is SASEGT. This CDR3 has 13 residues. The CDR3 sequence is CASSETSNRPQHF. CDR3 DNA: TGTGCCAGCAGTGAAACAAGTAATCGGCCCCAGCATTTT.

The chain is built from TRBV6-5 and TRBJ2-1, with TRBD1 matching over 7 bases. TRBJ2-7 explains the end of the DNA better; the J call may be wrong. Per the germline V gene, CDR1 is MNHEY and CDR2 is SVGAGI. The CDR3 has 14 residues. The CDR3 is CASSDRDSYNEQYF. In DNA, the CDR3 is TGTGCCAGCAGTGACCGGGACAGCTACAATGAGCAGTACTTC.

The chain recombines TRBV7-6 with TRBJ2-1; 9 bases agree with TRBD1. Germline CDR1 and CDR2: SGHVS and FNYEAQ. Losses at the gene ends were 7 bases for V and 5 bases for J; bases not matched to a gene: 9. The CDR3 runs to 15 residues. CDR3 residues: CASNYTGGQNNEQFF. The CDR3 DNA reads TGTGCCAGCAACTACACAGGGGGCCAGAACAATGAGCAGTTCTTC.